A single T cell receptor beta chain is shown here with its context. The antigen remains unidentified. The sample is drawn from a study of a mutant IDH1 vaccine in newly diagnosed glioma. Study in general: Patients received vaccination from 4-6 weeks after radiotherapy alone, or with temozolomide cycles.

Study-wide results and limits: Shifts in the top peripheral T cell clonotypes seemed unrelated to pseudoprogression. Across multiple MHC alleles, about 95% of patients had vaccine-induced responses.

Data came from immunoSEQ multiplex PCR; TCRdb stores just in-frame clones and leaves some out. The sample records some 60,000 clones, around 90% being singletons. Time point noted: week 5, during vaccination. Every vaccination contained 300 ug of the mutant IDH1 20-mer peptide and was paired with topical imiquimod. The sample here was PBMCs, taken from a glioma patient whose treatment included an IDH1 peptide vaccine. This receptor was taken from a woman aged 40 to 49 with glioma.

The CDR3 region is CASSRKQGWWVNTEAFF. The CDR3 coding sequence is TGTGCCAGCAGCCGGAAACAGGGATGGTGGGTGAACACTGAAGCTTTCTTT. This chain uses TRBV4-2 with TRBJ1-1; D perhaps matches TRBD1 (6 bases). The CDR3 contains 17 residues. CDR1 is LGHNA and CDR2 is YNFKEQ in the germline V gene. The V end lost 4 bases, the J end lost 0 bases, and 18 bases lay between the germline ends.